The clone carrying this T cell receptor (beta chain) has a count of ten or more. Its antigen is undetermined. Researchers took RNA transcripts and amplified the TCR beta CDR3 regions from them. Using the HTBI primer set, a first-round RT-PCR was run on the TCR CDR3. TCRdb re-analysed the multiplex PCR reads in MiXCR, keeping a single row per CDR3 protein. The sample lists around 450,000 distinct CDR3 sequences, 15% to 18% seen once, with around 7.7% in the top ten. This sample was taken from a study of T cells in Graves' hyperthyroidism and ophthalmopathy. Trimming left V 1 base short and J 5 bases short, with 15 bases between. CDR3 length equals 16 residues. CDR1 and CDR2 (germline): SGHTA, FQGTGA. Broader study findings: From stable hyperthyroidism, ophthalmopathy was set apart by a 13 V-J model. Ophthalmopathy was model-predicted a median 6.5 months pre-onset.

The sample comprised blood. The clonotype originates from a woman younger than 30 with Graves' hyperthyroidism. The chain recombines TRBV7-3 with TRBJ1-5, with TRBD1 as a possible D gene (5 bases). For the CDR3, the DNA is TGTGCCAGCAGCTTAAATAGGAACACGGGGGATCAGCCCCAGCATTTT. This codes for CASSLNRNTGDQPQHF. Variable domain in full (rest from reference TRBV7-3 and TRBJ1-5): GAGVSQTPSNKVTEKGKYVELRCDPISGHTALYWYRQSLGQGPEFLIYFQGTGAADDSGLPNDRFFAVRPEGSVSTLKIQRTERGDSAVYLCASSLNRNTGDQPQHFGDGTRLSIL.